The 32 T cell receptor beta chains below were found in one sample sequenced in a study of blood T cell repertoires in COVID-19. TCRdb's table, derived via immunoSEQ multiplex PCR, lists solely in-frame clones and lacks some. This table holds about 140,000 clones, 80% to 85% found once. Sequencing used peripheral blood. All receptors derive from a human donor in a cohort sampled during active COVID-19.

The genes are TRBV18 and TRBJ2-7, with D perhaps matching TRBD2 (7 bases). Trimming shortened V by 9 bases and J by 0 bases, and 21 bases separated the two germline ends. Germline values: CDR1 KGHSH, CDR2 LQKENI. The CDR3 has 16 amino acids. The CDR3 nucleotides read TGTGCCAGTAACAAGAGCGCGGGGGCCCACTCCTACGAGCAGTACTTC. Encoded protein: CASNKSAGAHSYEQYF.

The rearrangement uses TRBV21-1 and TRBJ1-3; the table's D call, TRBD1, was not checked against the DNA. TRBV21-1 is reported as a pseudogene. The CDR3 consists of 18 residues. In DNA, the CDR3 is TGTGCCAGCAGCTCCGGGACAGGGGGCAGGAGGTCTGGAAACACCATATATTTT. It translates to CASSSGTGGRRSGNTIYF.

The rearrangement joins TRBV28 to TRBJ1-6, with 7 bases matching TRBD1. The CDR3 is made up of 16 amino acids. The germline V gene encodes CDR1 MDHEN and CDR2 SYDVKM. J lost 7 bases, V lost 5 bases, and 11 bases had no gene match. CDR3 sequence (DNA): TGTGCCAGCAGTCCCCCTCCGACAGGGAAGAATTCACCCCTCCACTTT. Encoded protein: CASSPPPTGKNSPLHF.

V gene TRBV2 combines with J gene TRBJ1-5; maybe TRBD1 (6 bases). V lost 5 bases and J lost 1, with 12 bases in between. This CDR3 has 15 amino acids. CDR1 and CDR2 from the germline V gene are SNHLY and FYNNEI. CDR3 protein: CASSKQGGSNQPQHF. The CDR3, as DNA: TGTGCCAGCAGTAAACAGGGTGGAAGCAATCAGCCCCAGCATTTT.

The gene calls are TRBV18 and TRBJ1-1, with 8 bases that match TRBD1. J was trimmed by 3 bases and V by 4 bases; bases with no gene match: 16. The CDR3 has 18 residues. Germline values: CDR1 KGHSH, CDR2 LQKENI. The CDR3, as DNA: TGTGCCAGCTCACAGTTTCGGACAGGGACTGGGGGGGACACTGAAGCTTTCTTT. Its translation is CASSQFRTGTGGDTEAFF.

V usage is TRBV7-2 and J usage is TRBJ1-3; TRBD1 agrees at 9 bases. V was clipped by 6 bases and J by 5 bases; unmatched bases: 5. The CDR3 covers 14 residues. Germline CDR1 reads SGHTA; CDR2 reads FQGNSA. CDR3 coding DNA: TGTGCCAGCAGGGACAGGGGCTCGAGAAACACCATATATTTT. This codes for CASRDRGSRNTIYF.

The chain is built from TRBV5-1 and TRBJ1-1, with 7 bases fitting TRBD1. This CDR3 comprises 15 residues. The ends lost 4 bases at V and 4 bases at J; junction bases unmatched: 10. The germline CDR1 and CDR2 sequences are SGHRS and YFSETQ. CDR3 sequence reads: CASSQQPDRVTEAFF. Here the CDR3 DNA reads TGCGCCAGCAGCCAACAACCCGACAGGGTCACTGAAGCTTTCTTT.

The chain couples TRBV5-6 to TRBJ1-1; D possibly corresponds to TRBD1 (5 bases). The CDR3 runs to 13 residues. The V and J ends lost 2 bases and 8 bases respectively, with 13 bases between them. Looked up from germline, CDR1 is SGHDT and CDR2 is YYEEEE. In DNA form, the CDR3 reads TGTGCCAGCAGCTTCTCGCGGCAGGGAGAAGCTTTCTTT. As protein: CASSFSRQGEAFF.

This chain connects TRBV29-1 to TRBJ1-1; no firm D call. CDR3 length equals 15 residues. Trimming cost V 1 base and J 0 bases, with 12 bases left between them. CDR1 is SQVTM, CDR2 ANQGSEA, per germline. The CDR3 protein is CSVEGGRDLNTEAFF. The CDR3 DNA reads as TGCAGCGTTGAAGGTGGGAGGGATTTGAACACTGAAGCTTTCTTT.

This clone was seen just once. Different DNA sequences within this sample yield the same CDR3. Here the CDR3 DNA reads TGTGCCAGCAGCCCAAGTGGGGGGGCCGGTGAGCAGTTCTTC. This encodes CASSPSGGAGEQFF. The genes are TRBV7-3 and TRBJ2-1; a possible D gene is TRBD2 (7 bases). The CDR3 extends over 14 amino acids. Trimming left V 5 bases short and J 9 bases short, with 17 bases between. Per the germline V gene, CDR1 is SGHTA and CDR2 is FQGTGA.

This chain links TRBV3-1 (or the pseudogene TRBV3-2) with TRBJ2-1; D is possibly TRBD2 (6 bases). Between the trimmed V and J ends, which lost 4 bases and 0 bases, there was a span of 13 bases. Germline assignment: CDR1 LGHDT and CDR2 YNNKEL (reference sequence). The CDR3 contains 16 residues. CDR3 sequence (DNA): TGTGCCAGCAGCCCACGCGTCGGGAGCTCCTACAATGAGCAGTTCTTC. Translation: CASSPRVGSSYNEQFF.

This chain uses TRBV18 with TRBJ1-1, with 7 nucleotides matching TRBD1. This CDR3 spans 14 amino acids. V was clipped by 3 bases and J by 0 bases; unmatched bases: 1. Germline lookup yields CDR1 KGHSH and CDR2 LQKENI. The CDR3 region is CASSPDRMNTEAFF. CDR3 sequence (DNA): TGTGCCAGCTCACCGGACAGGATGAACACTGAAGCTTTCTTT.

The gene calls are TRBV6-5 and TRBJ1-2; D gene unclear. Deletions cut 5 bases from V and 4 bases from J, with 17 bases between. The CDR3 length is 15 residues. The germline gives CDR1 MNHEY, CDR2 SVGAGI. The DNA for the CDR3 is TGTGCCAGCAGTAAGGCCGGGAGTCTCTTCTATGGCTACACCTTC. It codes for CASSKAGSLFYGYTF.

The chain is built from TRBV19 and TRBJ1-5; perhaps TRBD1 as D (5 bases). The CDR3 is made up of 15 amino acids. Germline V gene lookup returns CDR1 LNHDA and CDR2 SQIVND (reference sequence). V lost 5 bases to trimming and J lost 0 bases, with 11 bases between them. CDR3 nucleotide sequence: TGTGCCAGTAGTCCAGGGATTTATAGCAATCAGCCCCAGCATTTT. This gives the protein CASSPGIYSNQPQHF.

CDR3 loop: CASTRVAGGLEQFF. The DNA of the CDR3 is TGTGCCAGCACCCGAGTAGCGGGGGGGCTTGAGCAGTTCTTC. This rearrangement joins TRBV27 to TRBJ2-1, with 11 bases that match TRBD2. V lost 7 bases, J lost 9 bases, and 8 bases stayed unmatched. Germline V gene data show CDR1 as MNHEY and CDR2 as SMNVEV (reference sequence). This CDR3 region has 14 residues.

A few counts support this clone. The chain combines TRBV7-6 with TRBJ2-1; 8 bases line up with TRBD2. This CDR3 spans 19 amino acids. The J segment lost 0 bases and the V segment lost 2 bases, leaving 12 bases of the junction unmatched. Looked up from germline, CDR1 is SGHVS and CDR2 is FNYEAQ. CDR3 nucleotides: TGTGCCAGCAGCTTAAGGTCGGGGGGGGCCATTAGCTCCTACAATGAGCAGTTCTTC. This sequence encodes CASSLRSGGAISSYNEQFF.

This chain connects TRBV6-5 to TRBJ1-4, with D maybe TRBD1 (5 bases). CDR3 length: 16 residues. Deletions cut 0 bases from V and 2 bases from J, with 10 bases between. Looked up from germline, CDR1 is MNHEY and CDR2 is SVGAGI. The CDR3 bases are TGTGCCAGCAGTTACTCAGCTCCAGGGACTAATGAAAAACTGTTTTTT. It yields the protein CASSYSAPGTNEKLFF.

The CDR3 sequence is CASGLDRSNYGYTF. The CDR3 coding sequence is TGTGCCAGCGGGTTAGACAGGTCAAATTATGGCTACACCTTC. This rearrangement joins TRBV27 to TRBJ1-2; D is possibly TRBD1 (6 bases). V lost 8 bases and J 5 bases, leaving 18 bases between the germline ends. The CDR3 extends over 14 amino acids. Looked up from germline, CDR1 is MNHEY and CDR2 is SMNVEV (reference sequence).

V is TRBV5-5 and J is TRBJ2-1; 10 positions agree with TRBD1. This CDR3 has 16 amino acids. Germline CDR1 reads SGHKS; CDR2 reads YYEKEE (reference sequence). Trimming cost V 6 bases and J 2 bases; bases outside gene matches: 8. Here the CDR3 reads CASIKTGGPTYNEQFF. The CDR3 nucleotides read TGTGCCAGCATCAAGACAGGGGGCCCGACCTACAATGAGCAGTTCTTC. The full variable domain, completed using reference TRBV5-5 and TRBJ2-1, is DAGVTQSPTHLIKTRGQQVTLRCSPISGHKSVSWYQQVLGQGPQFIFQYYEKEERGRGNFPDRFSARQFPNYSSELNVNALLLGDSALYLCASIKTGGPTYNEQFFGPGTRLTVL.

The chain is built from TRBV27 and TRBJ2-1; D unclear. Germline values: CDR1 MNHEY, CDR2 SMNVEV (reference sequence). V gave up 3 bases and J gave up 4 bases, with 4 bases separating them. The CDR3 runs 12 residues. The CDR3 bases are TGTGCCAGCAGTTTTCTGTACAATGAGCAGTTCTTC. Translation gives CASSFLYNEQFF.

The CDR3 region is CASSPDRGISYEQYF. The CDR3 bases are TGTGCCAGCAGCCCGGACAGGGGTATATCCTACGAGCAGTACTTC. V is TRBV7-2 and J is TRBJ2-7, with 9 nucleotides matching TRBD1. Trimming removed 5 bases from V and 1 base from J; junction bases left unmatched: 6. CDR1 is SGHTA, CDR2 FQGNSA, per germline. The CDR3 is 15 residues long.

This chain uses TRBV6-1 with TRBJ2-1, with a possible D match to TRBD2 (6 bases). Germline V CDR1 and CDR2: MNHNS, SASEGT. The CDR3 loop spans 15 amino acids. V lost 0 bases to trimming and J lost 8 bases, with 14 bases between them. This CDR3 is CASSEARGRVYEQFF. Here the CDR3 DNA reads TGTGCCAGCAGTGAAGCGCGGGGCCGCGTCTATGAGCAGTTCTTC.

The chain combines TRBV19 with TRBJ1-1; D unresolved. The CDR3 covers 17 residues. Trimming shortened V by 0 bases and J by 1 base, and 15 bases separated the two germline ends. The V gene's germline CDR1 is LNHDA and CDR2 SQIVND (reference sequence). The CDR3 loop reads CASSIDLTSGANTEAFF. The CDR3 DNA reads TGTGCCAGTAGTATAGACCTTACCTCCGGAGCGAACACTGAAGCTTTCTTT.

The chain has TRBV5-1 and TRBJ2-4; 7 nucleotides match TRBD1. This CDR3 region has 14 residues. Germline V gene lookup returns CDR1 SGHRS and CDR2 YFSETQ. V shed 4 bases and J 3 bases; nucleotides not matched to a gene: 4. The CDR3 spells CASSEGAIKNIQYF. The CDR3 DNA reads as TGCGCCAGCAGCGAGGGGGCTATCAAAAACATTCAGTACTTC. Variable domain in full (rest from reference TRBV5-1 and TRBJ2-4): KAGVTQTPRYLIKTRGQQVTLSCSPISGHRSVSWYQQTPGQGLQFLFEYFSETQRNKGNFPGRFSGRQFSNSRSEMNVSTLELGDSALYLCASSEGAIKNIQYFGAGTRLSVL.

This chain links TRBV9 with TRBJ2-1, with a tentative D call TRBD2 (6 bases). The CDR3 is made up of 15 amino acids. Germline CDR1 reads SGDLS; CDR2 reads YYNGEE. V lost 0 bases and J lost 4, with 11 bases in between. CDR3 DNA: TGTGCCAGCAGCGTAGGGTGGGGGGAGTACAATGAGCAGTTCTTC. Amino acid sequence: CASSVGWGEYNEQFF.

This chain joins TRBV7-2 and TRBJ1-6, with 8 bases fitting TRBD1. Germline lookup yields CDR1 SGHTA and CDR2 FQGNSA. The V gene end was trimmed by 6 bases and the J gene end by 8 bases; junction bases not matched to a gene: 9. This CDR3 has 15 residues. The CDR3 sequence: CASRPTGGRHSPLHF. The CDR3 DNA reads as TGTGCCAGCAGGCCCACAGGGGGTCGTCATTCACCCCTCCACTTT.

The rearrangement joins TRBV5-1 to TRBJ2-3; 9 positions match TRBD2. The germline V gene encodes CDR1 SGHRS and CDR2 YFSETQ. Trimming took 4 bases from V and 5 from J; bases not matched to a gene: 8. There are 15 residues in the CDR3. CDR3 region: CASSPGGLAVDTQYF. As DNA, the CDR3 is TGCGCCAGCAGCCCGGGGGGACTAGCAGTAGATACGCAGTATTTT.

The chain recombines TRBV29-1 with TRBJ1-5; 8 positions match TRBD1. The CDR3 extends over 14 amino acids. V gave up 5 bases and J gave up 3 bases; unmatched junction bases: 6. Germline loops: CDR1 SQVTM, CDR2 ANQGSEA. DNA of the CDR3: TGCAGCGTTCGACAGGGGTCCCTCAATCAGCCCCAGCATTTT. This translates into CSVRQGSLNQPQHF.

The rearrangement uses TRBV7-9 and TRBJ1-2, with 8 positions matching TRBD1. V shed 6 bases and J 5 bases; nucleotides not matched to a gene: 5. Per the germline V gene, CDR1 is SEHNR and CDR2 is FQNEAQ (reference sequence). This CDR3 comprises 13 residues. The CDR3 sequence is CASRDRAVYGYTF. The CDR3 DNA sequence: TGTGCCAGCAGGGACAGGGCCGTTTATGGCTACACCTTC.

The V and J genes are TRBV19 and TRBJ2-2; a possible D gene is TRBD2 (6 bases). Germline V CDR1 and CDR2: LNHDA, SQIVND (reference sequence). The CDR3 runs to 15 residues. The V end was cut by 5 bases, the J end by 1 base, with 11 bases between. The CDR3 loop is CASSGGTQNTGELFF. In DNA form, the CDR3 reads TGTGCCAGTAGTGGGGGGACCCAGAACACCGGGGAGCTGTTTTTT.

The genes are TRBV12-3 or TRBV12-4 and TRBJ2-1; a possible D gene is TRBD1 (6 bases). The CDR3 covers 13 residues. The V and J ends lost 6 bases and 8 bases respectively, with 14 bases between them. The CDR3 spells CASRQGPYDEQFF. CDR3 nucleotide sequence: TGTGCCAGCAGACAGGGACCGTACGATGAGCAGTTCTTC.

The chain carries TRBV7-6 and TRBJ1-4, with TRBD1 as a possible D gene (5 bases). V shed 5 bases and J shed 10 bases, with 14 bases lying between them. Per the germline V gene, CDR1 is SGHVS and CDR2 is FNYEAQ. There are 13 residues in the CDR3. The CDR3 coding sequence is TGTGCCAGCAGCCACCCAGGGAACGGAAAACTGTTTTTT. Translating gives CASSHPGNGKLFF.